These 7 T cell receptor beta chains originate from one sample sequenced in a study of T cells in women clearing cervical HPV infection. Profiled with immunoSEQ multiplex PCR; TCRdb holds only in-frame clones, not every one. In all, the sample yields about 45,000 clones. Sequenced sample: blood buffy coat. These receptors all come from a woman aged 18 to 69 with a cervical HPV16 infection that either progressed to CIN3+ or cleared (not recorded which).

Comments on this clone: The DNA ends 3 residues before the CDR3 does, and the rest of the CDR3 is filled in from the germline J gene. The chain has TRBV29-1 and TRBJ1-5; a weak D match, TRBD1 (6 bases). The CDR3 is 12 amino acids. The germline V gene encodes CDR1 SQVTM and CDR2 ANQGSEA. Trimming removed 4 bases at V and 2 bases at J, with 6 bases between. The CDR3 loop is CSVGGRNQPQHF. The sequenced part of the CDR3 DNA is TGCAGCGTTGGGGGGCGCAATCAGCCC.

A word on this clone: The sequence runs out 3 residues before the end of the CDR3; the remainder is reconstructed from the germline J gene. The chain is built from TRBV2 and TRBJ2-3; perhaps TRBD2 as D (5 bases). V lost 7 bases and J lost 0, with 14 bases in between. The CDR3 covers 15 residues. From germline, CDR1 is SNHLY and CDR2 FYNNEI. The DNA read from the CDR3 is TGTGCCAGCAACCTTGGAGCGGAGAGCACAGATACG. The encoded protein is CASNLGAESTDT. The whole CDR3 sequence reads CASNLGAESTDTQYF.

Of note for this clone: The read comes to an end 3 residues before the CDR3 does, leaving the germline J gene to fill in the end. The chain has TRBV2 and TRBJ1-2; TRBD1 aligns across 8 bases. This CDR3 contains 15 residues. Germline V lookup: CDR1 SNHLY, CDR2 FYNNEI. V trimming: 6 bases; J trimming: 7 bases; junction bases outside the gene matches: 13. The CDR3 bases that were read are TGTGCCAGCAGATTGCCCGGGACAGGCGATGGTGGC. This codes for CASRLPGTGDGG. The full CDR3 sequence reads CASRLPGTGDGGYTF. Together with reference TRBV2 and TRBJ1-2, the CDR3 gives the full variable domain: EPEVTQTPSHQVTQMGQEVILRCVPISNHLYFYWYRQILGQKVEFLVSFYNNEISEKSEIFDDQFSVERPDGSNFTLKIRSTKLEDSAMYFCASRLPGTGDGGYTFGSGTRLTVV.

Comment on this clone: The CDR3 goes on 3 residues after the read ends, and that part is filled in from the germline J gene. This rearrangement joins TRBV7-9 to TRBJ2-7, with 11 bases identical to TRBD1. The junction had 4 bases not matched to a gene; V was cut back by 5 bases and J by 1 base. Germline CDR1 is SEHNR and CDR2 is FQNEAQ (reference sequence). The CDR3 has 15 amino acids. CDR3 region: CASSPGTGGSYEQYF. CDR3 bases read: TGTGCCAGCAGCCCTGGGACAGGGGGGTCCTACGAG.

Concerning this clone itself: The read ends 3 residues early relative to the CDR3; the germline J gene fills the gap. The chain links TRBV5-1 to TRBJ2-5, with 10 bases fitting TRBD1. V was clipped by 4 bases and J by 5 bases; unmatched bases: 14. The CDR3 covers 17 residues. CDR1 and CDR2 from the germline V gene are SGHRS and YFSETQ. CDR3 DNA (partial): TGCGCCAGCAGCCGGGGACAGGGGCAACATCGGGGGGAGACC. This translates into CASSRGQGQHRGET. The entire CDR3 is CASSRGQGQHRGETQYF.

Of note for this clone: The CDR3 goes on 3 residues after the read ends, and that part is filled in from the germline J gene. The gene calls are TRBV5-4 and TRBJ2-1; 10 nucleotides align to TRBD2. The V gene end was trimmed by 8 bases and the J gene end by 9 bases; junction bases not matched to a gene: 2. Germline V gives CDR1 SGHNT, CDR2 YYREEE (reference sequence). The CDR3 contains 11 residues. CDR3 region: CASSSGSEQFF. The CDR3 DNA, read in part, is TGTGCCAGTTCTAGCGGGAGTGAG.

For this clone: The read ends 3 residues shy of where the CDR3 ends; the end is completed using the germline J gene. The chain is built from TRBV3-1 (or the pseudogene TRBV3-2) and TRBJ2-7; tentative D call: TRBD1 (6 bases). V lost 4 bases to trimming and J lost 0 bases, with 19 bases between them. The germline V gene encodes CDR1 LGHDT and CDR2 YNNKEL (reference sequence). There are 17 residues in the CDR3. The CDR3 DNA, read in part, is TGTGCCAGCAGCCGAAAAATTGGTGGGGGCCGCTCCTACGAG. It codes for CASSRKIGGGRSYE. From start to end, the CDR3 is CASSRKIGGGRSYEQYF.